This entry lists 19 T cell receptor beta chains sequenced from one sample in a study of blood T cell repertoires in COVID-19. Libraries were prepared by immunoSEQ multiplex PCR; TCRdb keeps only in-frame clonotypes and omits some of them. The sample has about 110,000 clones, less than 75% seen once. The sequenced sample was peripheral blood. The receptors were gathered from a human donor with acute or convalescent COVID-19. The donor label of this sample is uncertain.

The chain employs TRBV12-5 and TRBJ2-2; possibly TRBD2 for D (5 bases). The CDR3 has 15 residues. Germline CDR1 LGHNT, CDR2 FRNRAP. Deletions cut 1 base from V and 4 bases from J, with 10 bases between. The CDR3, as DNA: TGTGCTAGTGGTTTGGGGCAGGCGGGCACCGGGGAGCTGTTTTTT. This encodes CASGLGQAGTGELFF.

The table lists this clone with a few counts. This chain connects TRBV3-1 (or the pseudogene TRBV3-2) to TRBJ2-2, with 7 bases that match TRBD1. V lost 5 bases and J lost 6; bases outside the gene matches: 3. There are 13 residues in the CDR3. The germline V gene has CDR1 LGHDT and CDR2 YNNKEL (reference sequence). The CDR3 reads CASSAGTAGELFF. The CDR3 nucleotides read TGTGCCAGCAGCGCTGGGACAGCCGGGGAGCTGTTTTTT.

This clone is a singleton in its sample. The rearrangement uses TRBV2 and TRBJ1-5; D not certain. The CDR3 totals 15 residues. Per germline, CDR1 SNHLY and CDR2 FYNNEI. Trimming shortened V by 6 bases and J by 6 bases, and 18 bases separated the two germline ends. CDR3 sequence (DNA): TGTGCCAGCAGGGCCGACTTGGCAGGAGGTCAGCCCCAGCATTTT. As protein: CASRADLAGGQPQHF.

The rearrangement links TRBV7-2 to TRBJ1-5; possible D gene TRBD1, 6 bases. Germline V CDR1 and CDR2: SGHTA, FQGNSA. This CDR3 is 14 amino acids long. Trimming shortened V by 5 bases and J by 4 bases, and 12 bases separated the two germline ends. CDR3 DNA: TGTGCCAGCAGCATCAAGGGGGAGAATCAGCCCCAGCATTTT. Its translation: CASSIKGENQPQHF.

The rearrangement links TRBV6-5 to TRBJ2-7; D may be TRBD2 (5 bases). CDR1 is MNHEY and CDR2 is SVGAGI in the germline V gene. There are 14 residues in the CDR3. Trimming removed 8 bases from V and 5 bases from J, with 19 bases in between. CDR3 loop: CASDFGRSGNEQYV. The CDR3 region has the DNA TGTGCCAGCGATTTCGGACGGTCGGGGAACGAGCAGTACGTC.

The J gene is TRBJ2-3, the V gene TRBV6-6, with 10 bases identical to TRBD2. The CDR3 is 16 amino acids. Per germline, CDR1 MNHNY and CDR2 SVGAGI (reference sequence). Losses at the gene ends were 5 bases for V and 0 bases for J; bases not matched to a gene: 5. CDR3 nucleotide sequence: TGTGCCAGCAGTGCTAGCGGGAGAACTAGCACAGATACGCAGTATTTT. Translating it yields CASSASGRTSTDTQYF.

V gene TRBV28 combines with J gene TRBJ2-7; the match to TRBD2 covers 12 bases. CDR3 size: 13 residues. Germline CDR1 reads MDHEN; CDR2 reads SYDVKM. The ends lost 6 bases at V and 7 bases at J; junction bases unmatched: 4. This chain's CDR3 is CASRLAGGREQYV. CDR3 nucleotides: TGTGCCAGCAGACTAGCGGGGGGAAGAGAGCAGTACGTC.

The gene calls are TRBV4-1 and TRBJ2-1, with D possibly TRBD1 on 6 matching bases. V lost 2 bases and J 6 bases, leaving 11 bases between the germline ends. CDR1 is MGHRA, CDR2 YSYEKL, per germline. The length of the CDR3 is 14 residues. The CDR3 DNA follows: TGCGCCAGCAGCCAACTTGACAGGCGCAATGAGCAGTTCTTC. Translation gives CASSQLDRRNEQFF.

This clone was seen only a few times. V and J are TRBV18 and TRBJ1-5; possibly TRBD1 for D (5 bases). The germline CDR1 and CDR2 sequences are KGHSH and LQKENI. CDR3 length equals 14 residues. Trimming took 3 bases from V and 0 from J, leaving 6 bases between them. CDR3: CASSPGHSNQPQHF. The DNA of the CDR3 is TGTGCCAGCTCACCCGGACATAGCAATCAGCCCCAGCATTTT.

This chain links TRBV7-9 with TRBJ1-2; 9 bases map to TRBD1. The CDR3 length is 15 residues. V lost 2 bases and J lost 6; bases outside the gene matches: 7. Germline-derived CDR1 and CDR2 are SEHNR and FQNEAQ (reference sequence). The CDR3 DNA reads TGTGCCAGCAGCTTAAAAGGGGGACAGGGAAATGGCTACACCTTC. Its protein is CASSLKGGQGNGYTF.

The chain couples TRBV30 to TRBJ1-1; TRBD1 aligns across 7 bases. The CDR3 covers 11 residues. Germline CDR1 GTSNPN, CDR2 SVGIG (reference sequence). The ends lost 5 bases at V and 5 bases at J; junction bases unmatched: 2. The DNA of the CDR3 is TGTGCCTGGTACAGGGGAACTGAAGCTTTCTTT. It yields the protein CAWYRGTEAFF.

This clone was seen once. Possible read error: a much larger clone is one base away. The CDR3 sequence is CASSQEQGIEQYGYTF. The CDR3, as DNA: TGTGCCAGCAGCCAAGAACAGGGGATAGAGCAATATGGCTACACCTTC. The V and J genes are TRBV14 and TRBJ1-2; 7 nucleotides align to TRBD1. The V and J ends lost 0 bases and 5 bases, in that order; junction bases with no gene match: 9. CDR1 and CDR2 from the germline V gene are SGHDN and FVKESK. The CDR3 length is 16 residues.

The V and J genes are TRBV4-1 and TRBJ1-2, with a possible D match to TRBD1 (6 bases). CDR3 length: 16 residues. V was clipped by 1 base and J by 8 bases, with 20 bases between them. Germline V gene data show CDR1 as MGHRA and CDR2 as YSYEKL. In nucleotides, the CDR3 is TGCGCCAGCAGCCAAGTAGGCGGAAGAACAGGGAAAGGCTACACCTTC. Translated, it gives CASSQVGGRTGKGYTF.

The rearrangement joins TRBV29-1 to TRBJ1-1; 9 bases map to TRBD1. V was pared by 4 bases and J by 6 bases, with 6 bases of the junction left unmatched. Germline lookup yields CDR1 SQVTM and CDR2 ANQGSEA. The CDR3 extends over 13 amino acids. As DNA, the CDR3 is TGCAGCGTTGGGGGACAGGGTCTCGCTGAAGCTTTCTTT. Translated, it gives CSVGGQGLAEAFF. Supplemented by reference TRBV29-1 and TRBJ1-1, the full variable domain reads SAVISQKPSRDICQRGTSLTIQCQVDSQVTMMFWYRQQPGQSLTLIATANQGSEATYESGFVIDKFPISRPNLTFSTLTVSNMSPEDSSIYLCSVGGQGLAEAFFGQGTRLTVV.

This clone occurred once. The rearrangement uses TRBV3-1 (or the pseudogene TRBV3-2) and TRBJ1-1; no clear D. The CDR3 is made up of 13 amino acids. Germline V gene lookup returns CDR1 LGHDT and CDR2 YNNKEL (reference sequence). With 4 bases removed from V and 1 base from J, the gap between germline ends came to 7 bases. CDR3 in DNA: TGTGCCAGCAGCCCGAACTGGAACACTGAAGCTTTCTTT. It specifies CASSPNWNTEAFF.

This clone turned up a few times. This chain links TRBV28 with TRBJ1-6, with TRBD1 matching 7 bases. V shed 6 bases, J shed 0 bases, and the junction held 2 bases outside the gene matches. This CDR3 has 15 amino acids. Germline V lookup: CDR1 MDHEN, CDR2 SYDVKM. CDR3 in DNA: TGTGCCAGCAGCTGGACAGGCTCCTATAATTCACCCCTCCACTTT. It codes for CASSWTGSYNSPLHF.

CDR3 nucleotide sequence: TGTGCCAGCAGTGAGGAGACAGGGTCGCGGTCACCCCTCCACTTT. Translated, it gives CASSEETGSRSPLHF. This chain links TRBV6-1 with TRBJ1-6; 7 nucleotides line up with TRBD1. V dropped 3 bases and J dropped 10; count of bases not matched to a gene: 9. This CDR3 is 15 amino acids long. Germline CDR1 MNHNS, CDR2 SASEGT.

The sample holds a few counts of this clone. The chain carries TRBV5-8 and TRBJ1-5; D is undetermined. The CDR3 consists of 14 residues. The germline V gene encodes CDR1 SGHTS and CDR2 YDEGEE. The ends were cut back, 2 bases at V and 7 bases at J, with 13 bases in the middle. This CDR3 is CASSLGARVQPQHF. As DNA, the CDR3 is TGTGCCAGCAGCTTAGGAGCACGGGTGCAGCCCCAGCATTTT. Complete variable domain (other parts from reference TRBV5-8 and TRBJ1-5): EAGVTQSPTHLIKTRGQQATLRCSPISGHTSVYWYQQALGLGLQFLLWYDEGEERNRGNFPPRFSGRQFPNYSSELNVNALELEDSALYLCASSLGARVQPQHFGDGTRLSIL.

This chain connects TRBV29-1 to TRBJ1-5; D might be TRBD1 (6 bases). Germline lookup yields CDR1 SQVTM and CDR2 ANQGSEA. There are 13 residues in the CDR3. V lost 5 bases, J lost 3 bases, and 11 bases lay in between. Here the CDR3 DNA reads TGCAGCGTTCAGACAGGTTTCAATCAGCCCCAGCATTTT. As protein: CSVQTGFNQPQHF.